The 14 T cell receptor beta chains given below trace back to one sample, sequenced in a study of T-cell reconstitution after alpha-beta-depleted transplantation in children (dated by TCRdb to between 2015 and 2016). Library preparation was by PCR. Data came from an Illumina HiSeq 2500. TCR library preparation used molecular barcoding, with unique molecular identifiers applied to normalize quantification of the TCRbeta repertoire. The public sequencing data were trimmed at Q25 with fastp and processed into clonotypes with MiXCR by TCRdb, which kept only in-frame beta chains. One record per CDR3 amino acid sequence lists the most common genes and DNA. In this sample the table shows about 400,000 distinct CDR3 sequences, around 21% of which occur a single time. The ten largest clones take up approximately 3.9% of the sample. Sequences were derived from PBMCs from the stem cell graft donor, sampled from the stem cell graft. Every receptor here comes from a human donor who donated a stem cell graft to a child with acute myeloid leukemia.

This clonotype came up once. Here the CDR3 DNA reads TGTGCCACCAGTGATTTCACCCCCCTTGGTAGCGGGAGAGGTCCCGAGCAGTACTTC. Translation gives CATSDFTPLGSGRGPEQYF. This chain joins TRBV24-1 and TRBJ2-7; the match to TRBD2 covers 9 bases. CDR3 length equals 19 residues. Germline CDR1 KGHDR, CDR2 SFDVKD. The V segment lost 1 base and the J segment 6 bases; nucleotides outside the gene matches: 18.

The chain has TRBV4-2 and TRBJ2-1; 13 nucleotides agree with TRBD2. CDR1 is LGHNA and CDR2 is YNFKEQ in the germline V gene. J gave up 8 bases and V 0 bases, and 4 bases lay outside the gene matches. The CDR3 has 16 amino acids. The CDR3 reads CASSQEEGLAGDEQFF. CDR3 coding DNA: TGTGCCAGCAGCCAAGAAGAAGGACTAGCGGGAGATGAGCAGTTCTTC.

V and J are TRBV6-1 and TRBJ2-4; the D is unclear. CDR3 size: 13 residues. Germline-derived CDR1 and CDR2 are MNHNS and SASEGT. V dropped 5 bases and J dropped 6 bases, with 11 bases sitting between them. CDR3 sequence: CASSRDDGNIQYF. The CDR3 DNA is TGTGCCAGCAGTAGGGATGATGGAAACATTCAGTACTTC.

The genes are TRBV5-6 and TRBJ2-7, with D perhaps TRBD2 (5 bases). Looked up from germline, CDR1 is SGHDT and CDR2 is YYEEEE. V was pared by 1 base and J by 0 bases, with 14 bases between. CDR3 size: 16 residues. CDR3 sequence: CASSLFVAQLSYEQYF. As DNA, the CDR3 is TGTGCCAGCAGCTTGTTCGTAGCGCAACTCTCCTACGAGCAGTACTTC. The full variable domain, in which reference TRBV5-6 and TRBJ2-7 provide the parts outside the CDR3, is DAGVTQSPTHLIKTRGQQVTLRCSPKSGHDTVSWYQQALGQGPQFIFQYYEEEERQRGNFPDRFSGHQFPNYSSELNVNALLLGDSALYLCASSLFVAQLSYEQYFGPGTRLTVT.

This clonotype was counted many times. This chain connects TRBV12-3 or TRBV12-4 to TRBJ1-5; D is perhaps TRBD1 (6 bases). This CDR3 is 14 amino acids long. V lost 5 bases to trimming and J lost 1 base, with 9 bases between them. DNA for the CDR3: TGTGCCAGCAGTACGACAGGCAGCAATCAGCCCCAGCATTTT. Translation gives CASSTTGSNQPQHF.

The rearrangement links TRBV15 to TRBJ2-3, with TRBD2 matching over 9 bases. This CDR3 comprises 16 residues. The germline V gene encodes CDR1 LNHNV and CDR2 YYDKDF (reference sequence). Unmatched junction bases numbered 8, after V lost 5 bases and J lost 2 bases. CDR3 nucleotide sequence: TGTGCCACCAGCGAAACCTCTAGCGGGGACACAGATACGCAGTATTTT. It codes for CATSETSSGDTDTQYF.

The chain has TRBV3-1 and TRBJ1-1; no clear D. Trimming removed 3 bases from V and 4 bases from J, with 9 bases in between. Germline V gene lookup returns CDR1 LGHDT and CDR2 YNNKEL (reference sequence). This CDR3 comprises 13 residues. The DNA for the CDR3 is TGTGCCAGCAGCCAGGGGTCGGTCACTGAAGCTTTCTTT. Translated: CASSQGSVTEAFF.

CDR3 in amino acids: CASSLGQGRGETQYF. CDR3 coding DNA: TGTGCCAGCAGCCTCGGACAGGGGAGAGGGGAGACCCAGTACTTC. The chain uses TRBV27 and TRBJ2-5, with 9 nucleotides matching TRBD1. V lost 6 bases and J lost 5; bases outside the gene matches: 10. This CDR3 region has 15 residues. Germline CDR1 and CDR2: MNHEY and SMNVEV (reference sequence).

The chain has TRBV20-1 and TRBJ2-5; D remains unclear. The CDR3 extends over 13 amino acids. V shed 0 bases and J shed 4 bases, with 9 bases lying between them. CDR1 and CDR2 (germline): DFQATT, SNEGSKA (reference sequence). In DNA form, the CDR3 reads TGCAGTGCTAGAGAAGACTTAACAGAGACCCAGTACTTC. This translates into CSAREDLTETQYF.

The chain uses TRBV29-1 and TRBJ2-1; no firm D call. The DNA end lines up better with TRBJ2-7; the J call may be wrong. This CDR3 spans 10 amino acids. Germline V gives CDR1 SQVTM, CDR2 ANQGSEA. The CDR3 is CSVDDNEQYF. CDR3 sequence (DNA): TGCAGCGTTGACGACAATGAGCAGTACTTC.

This clonotype has more than one count but fewer than ten. The chain employs TRBV7-9 and TRBJ2-3; no firm D call. The CDR3 runs to 15 residues. Germline lookup yields CDR1 SEHNR and CDR2 FQNEAQ (reference sequence). Trimming took off 5 bases at V and 1 base at J, with 13 bases between the two ends. The CDR3 nucleotides are TGTGCCAGCAGCAACCCGGCAGACCGCACAGATACGCAGTATTTT. Translating it yields CASSNPADRTDTQYF.

This rearrangement joins TRBV9 to TRBJ2-2; perhaps TRBD1 as D (6 bases). The germline V gene encodes CDR1 SGDLS and CDR2 YYNGEE. This CDR3 has 15 amino acids. The V end lost 4 bases, the J end lost 3 bases, and 13 bases lay between the germline ends. The CDR3 spells CASSLRQEDTGELFF. DNA for the CDR3: TGTGCCAGCAGCTTAAGACAGGAAGACACCGGGGAGCTGTTTTTT. The full variable domain, in which reference TRBV9 and TRBJ2-2 provide the parts outside the CDR3, is DSGVTQTPKHLITATGQRVTLRCSPRSGDLSVYWYQQSLDQGLQFLIQYYNGEERAKGNILERFSAQQFPDLHSELNLSSLELGDSALYFCASSLRQEDTGELFFGEGSRLTVL.

This clonotype was recorded a few times. V is TRBV4-1 and J is TRBJ2-1; D not resolved. V shed 3 bases and J shed 3 bases, with 15 bases lying between them. Germline V lookup: CDR1 MGHRA, CDR2 YSYEKL. The CDR3 runs 16 residues. CDR3 nucleotide sequence: TGCGCCAGCAGCCAGAAAGCAAGTGTGGTCTACAATGAGCAGTTCTTC. Its protein product is CASSQKASVVYNEQFF.

In this sample, this clonotype turned up once. The gene calls are TRBV6-2 or TRBV6-3 and TRBJ1-1; no clear D. The germline V and J ends were trimmed by 4 bases and 5 bases, with 11 bases remaining between them. Germline V gene data show CDR1 as MNHEY and CDR2 as SVGEGT. The CDR3 covers 13 residues. The CDR3 loop is CASSSPLGTEAFF. The CDR3 DNA follows: TGTGCCAGCAGTTCCCCGCTGGGGACTGAAGCTTTCTTT.